Following are 5 T cell receptor beta chains from one sample sequenced in a study of identical twins. TCRdb re-derived calls from the 5' RACE reads in MiXCR, one entry per CDR3 protein. Here the sample spans roughly 190,000 distinct CDR3 sequences, 15% to 20% being singletons. These same data were also listed under a study on T cells expressing NK-cell markers.

Sequencing was performed on CD8+ T cells sorted from blood. The source of these receptors is a woman in her late teens or twenties in good health.

This sequence joins TRBV29-1 and TRBJ1-1, with D perhaps matching TRBD1 (5 bases). Trimming pared 7 bases from V and 8 bases from J, leaving 20 bases between. The CDR3 spans 13 residues. Germline V gene lookup returns CDR1 SQVTM and CDR2 ANQGSEA. CDR3 protein: CSALRGAFKEAFF. The CDR3 DNA follows: TGCAGCGCCTTAAGAGGGGCCTTTAAAGAAGCTTTCTTT.

This clonotype was observed at least ten times. The chain combines TRBV7-9 with TRBJ1-1, with a possible D match to TRBD1 (5 bases). CDR1 and CDR2 from the germline V gene are SEHNR and FQNEAQ (reference sequence). The CDR3 has 11 amino acids. Trimming shortened V by 5 bases and J by 7 bases, and 8 bases separated the two germline ends. This CDR3 reads CASSPGGEAFF. CDR3 in DNA: TGTGCCAGCAGCCCCGGGGGTGAAGCTTTCTTT.

In its sample, this clonotype was seen a few times. This sequence joins TRBV5-6 and TRBJ2-1; no clear D gene. The CDR3 is 13 residues long. The V gene lost 4 bases and the J gene lost 4 bases, with 9 bases spanning the gap. Germline loops: CDR1 SGHDT, CDR2 YYEEEE. The CDR3, as DNA: TGTGCCAGCAGCGTTGACCTGTACAATGAGCAGTTCTTC. This translates into CASSVDLYNEQFF.

In its sample, this clonotype was seen a few times. V is TRBV15 and J is TRBJ2-2; the D gene is possibly TRBD2 (7 bases). The ends were cut back, 4 bases at V and 5 bases at J, with 20 bases in the middle. The CDR3 loop spans 17 amino acids. Germline CDR1 reads LNHNV; CDR2 reads YYDKDF (reference sequence). The CDR3 is CATSTPPGGQYTGELFF. In nucleotides, the CDR3 is TGTGCCACCAGCACCCCCCCCGGGGGGCAATATACCGGGGAGCTGTTTTTT.

This chain links TRBV5-1 with TRBJ2-2; D unresolved. The CDR3 length is 14 residues. Trimming removed 0 bases at V and 3 bases at J, with 6 bases between. Germline CDR1 and CDR2: SGHRS and YFSETQ. CDR3 protein: CASSLVPHTGELFF. CDR3 coding DNA: TGCGCCAGCAGCTTGGTTCCTCACACCGGGGAGCTGTTTTTT.